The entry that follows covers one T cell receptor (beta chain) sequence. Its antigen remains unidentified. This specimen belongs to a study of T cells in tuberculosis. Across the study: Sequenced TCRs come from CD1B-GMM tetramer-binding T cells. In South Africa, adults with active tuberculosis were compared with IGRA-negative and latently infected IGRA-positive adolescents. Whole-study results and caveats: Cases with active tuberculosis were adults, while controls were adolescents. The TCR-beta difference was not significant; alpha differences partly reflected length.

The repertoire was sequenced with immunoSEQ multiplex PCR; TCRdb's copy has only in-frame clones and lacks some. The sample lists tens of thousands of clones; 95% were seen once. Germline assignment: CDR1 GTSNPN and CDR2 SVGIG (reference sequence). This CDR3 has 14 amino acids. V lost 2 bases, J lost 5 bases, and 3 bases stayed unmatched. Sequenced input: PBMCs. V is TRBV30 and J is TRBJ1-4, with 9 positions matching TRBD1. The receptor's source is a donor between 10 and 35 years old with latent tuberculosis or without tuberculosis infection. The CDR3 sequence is CAWSSGTGNEKLFF. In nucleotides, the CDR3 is TGTGCCTGGAGTTCCGGGACAGGGAATGAAAAACTGTTTTTT.